Presented here are 7 T cell receptor beta chains from one specimen sequenced in a study of CD8+ T cells in alopecia areata. Extraction of RNA preceded its reverse transcription into cDNA, which served as the sequencing template. Sequencing used immunoSEQ multiplex PCR; TCRdb keeps in-frame clones, though not all of them. There are 250,000 or so clones in the sample; about 68% occur only once, and about 1.3% lies in the top ten. Sequencing was performed on CD4+ T cells sorted from blood, taken at week 0. Source of these receptors: a human donor with alopecia areata.

This rearrangement joins TRBV29-1 to TRBJ1-1; 9 positions match TRBD1. The CDR3 extends over 13 amino acids. The trim removed 4 bases at V and 3 bases at J, leaving 3 bases unmatched. Looked up from germline, CDR1 is SQVTM and CDR2 is ANQGSEA. CDR3: CSVGGTGHTEAFF. CDR3 DNA sequence: TGCAGCGTTGGTGGGACAGGGCACACTGAAGCTTTCTTT.

V and J are TRBV6-5 and TRBJ1-2; TRBD1 agrees at 7 bases. The CDR3 runs 14 residues. CDR1 and CDR2 from the germline V gene are MNHEY and SVGAGI. With 6 bases clipped from V and 1 base from J, the junction kept 5 bases outside the gene matches. The CDR3 protein is CASRGTVLNYGYTF. The CDR3 DNA sequence: TGTGCCAGCAGGGGGACAGTGCTTAACTATGGCTACACCTTC.

The DNA for the CDR3 is TGTGCCAGCAGCATAGGACAGGGGGCAAACGAGCAGTACTTC. As protein: CASSIGQGANEQYF. The rearrangement uses TRBV7-2 and TRBJ2-7, with 11 bases identical to TRBD1. CDR1 is SGHTA and CDR2 is FQGNSA in the germline V gene. J was trimmed by 5 bases and V by 5 bases; bases with no gene match: 5. The length of the CDR3 is 14 residues. The whole variable domain, filled in from reference TRBV7-2 and TRBJ2-7, reads GAGVSQSPSNKVTEKGKDVELRCDPISGHTALYWYRQSLGQGLEFLIYFQGNSAPDKSGLPSDRFSAERTGGSVSTLTIQRTQQEDSAVYLCASSIGQGANEQYFGPGTRLTVT.

The chain uses TRBV30 and TRBJ2-2; TRBD2 matches 8 bases. Per germline, CDR1 GTSNPN and CDR2 SVGIG (reference sequence). J lost 3 bases, V lost 6 bases, and 6 bases had no gene match. This CDR3 region has 14 residues. CDR3 in amino acids: CACTSGGDTGELFF. In DNA, the CDR3 is TGTGCCTGTACAAGCGGGGGAGACACCGGGGAGCTGTTTTTT.

In this sample, this clone turned up a few times. The V and J genes are TRBV7-3 and TRBJ2-2; no clear D. Trimming pared 5 bases from V and 4 bases from J, leaving 8 bases between. Per the germline V gene, CDR1 is SGHTA and CDR2 is FQGTGA. The CDR3 has 13 residues. CDR3 amino acids: CASSSLGTGELFF. Written as DNA, the CDR3 is TGTGCCAGCAGCAGCCTTGGCACCGGGGAGCTGTTTTTT.

This clone was seen more than once but under ten times. The J gene is TRBJ2-2, the V gene TRBV29-1; D may be TRBD2 (7 bases). The CDR3 covers 13 residues. V dropped 4 bases and J dropped 6 bases, with 12 bases sitting between them. Germline lookup yields CDR1 SQVTM and CDR2 ANQGSEA. The CDR3 protein is CSVAQGGPGELFF. CDR3 DNA: TGCAGCGTTGCACAGGGAGGGCCCGGGGAGCTGTTTTTT.

This chain joins TRBV10-3 and TRBJ2-3; 9 positions match TRBD2. Trimming took 7 bases from V and 4 from J; bases not matched to a gene: 15. The germline V gene has CDR1 ENHRY and CDR2 SYGVKD. The CDR3 is made up of 17 amino acids. The chain's CDR3 is CAINQGGSGGHADTQYF. In DNA, the CDR3 is TGTGCCATCAATCAAGGAGGAAGCGGGGGGCACGCAGATACGCAGTATTTT.